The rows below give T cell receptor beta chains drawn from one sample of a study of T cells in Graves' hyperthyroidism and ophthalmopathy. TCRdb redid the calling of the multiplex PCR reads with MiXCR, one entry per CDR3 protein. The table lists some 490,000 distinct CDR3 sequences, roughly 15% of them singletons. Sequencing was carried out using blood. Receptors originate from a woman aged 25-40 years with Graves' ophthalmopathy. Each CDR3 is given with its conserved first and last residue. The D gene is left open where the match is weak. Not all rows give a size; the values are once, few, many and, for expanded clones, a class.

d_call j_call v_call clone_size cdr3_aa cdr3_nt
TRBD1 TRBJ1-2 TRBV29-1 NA CSVEGGQGGFGYGYTF TGCAGCGTTGAAGGGGGACAGGGTGGTTTTGGCTATGGCTACACCTTC
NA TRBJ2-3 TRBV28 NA CASNAPGMRTRDTDTQYF TGTGCCAGTAACGCTCCGGGTATGCGCACTAGGGACACAGATACGCAGTATTTT
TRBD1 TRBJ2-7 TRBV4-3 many CASSQDRFQGVISYEQYF TGCGCCAGCAGCCAAGATCGGTTCCAGGGGGTTATCTCCTACGAGCAGTACTTC
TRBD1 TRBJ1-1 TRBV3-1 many CASSRDRGKAFF TGTGCCAGCAGCCGGGACAGGGGAAAAGCTTTCTTT
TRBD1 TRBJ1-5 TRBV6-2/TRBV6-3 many CASSATGGTQPQHF TGTGCCAGCAGCGCTACAGGGGGGACTCAGCCCCAGCATTTT
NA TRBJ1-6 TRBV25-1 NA CASRRIGSYNSPLHF TGTGCCAGCAGGAGAATCGGCTCCTATAATTCACCCCTCCACTTT
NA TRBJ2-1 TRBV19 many CASTPDAYNEQFF TGTGCCAGTACGCCAGACGCTTACAATGAGCAGTTCTTC
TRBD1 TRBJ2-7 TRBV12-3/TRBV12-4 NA CASSTWDREDYEQYF TGTGCCAGCAGCACTTGGGACAGGGAAGATTACGAGCAGTACTTC
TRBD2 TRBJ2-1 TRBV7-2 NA CASSFSLAGYNEQFF TGTGCCAGCAGCTTTTCCCTAGCGGGATACAATGAGCAGTTCTTC
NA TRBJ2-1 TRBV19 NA CASSSLLRGDEQFF TGTGCCAGTTCGTCCCTCTTGCGTGGTGATGAGCAGTTCTTC
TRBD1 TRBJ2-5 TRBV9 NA CASSIRDRGGETQYF TGTGCCAGCAGCATCCGGGACAGGGGAGGAGAGACCCAGTACTTC
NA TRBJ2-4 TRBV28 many CASSFPSKRQFLGKNIQYF TGTGCCAGCAGTTTCCCCAGTAAACGGCAGTTTTTAGGCAAAAACATTCAGTACTTC